This is a list of T cell receptor beta chains from one sample in a study of shared clonotypes between healthy human individuals. TCRdb keeps only in-frame clones here, not all; method: immunoSEQ multiplex PCR. Of under 650,000 clones listed, almost 97% were seen once; the top ten hold 0.055% to 0.075%. Material for sequencing was naive CD4+ T cells sorted from blood. These receptors were collected from a young woman in good health. The CDR3 runs from the conserved cysteine through the conserved F or W. A D gene is named only where the DNA matches it firmly. The size of a clone is reported for some rows only, either as once, few or many, or as a class for expanded clones.

cdr3_nt	cdr3_aa	j_call	clone_size	v_call	d_call
TGCAGCGGAAGCAGGGGTACCTACAATGAGCAGTTCTTC	CSGSRGTYNEQFF	TRBJ2-1	NA	TRBV29-1	NA
TGCGCCAGCAGCTCGGCGCTGGTTAGTGAAGCTTTCTTT	CASSSALVSEAFF	TRBJ1-1	NA	TRBV5-1	NA
TGTGCCAGCAGTTACTGGGGAGAGGAGACCCAGTACTTC	CASSYWGEETQYF	TRBJ2-5	NA	TRBV6-5	NA
TGCGCCAGCTCCTTAAATGGGCTAGCTGAGGAGACCCAGTACTTC	CASSLNGLAEETQYF	TRBJ2-5	NA	TRBV10-2	NA
TGTGCCAGCAGCAAAGGGGGGCCAGAGCAGTTCTTC	CASSKGGPEQFF	TRBJ2-1	once	TRBV21-1	NA
TGTGCCAGTAAAGGGACTAGCAGTTACAATGAGCAGTTCTTC	CASKGTSSYNEQFF	TRBJ2-1	NA	TRBV19	TRBD2
TGTGCCAGTAGTATGGATGAATCTGGCTACACCTTC	CASSMDESGYTF	TRBJ1-2	few	TRBV19	NA
TGTGCCAGCGTTAGCGCTAGTTATACCTACGAGCAGTACTTC	CASVSASYTYEQYF	TRBJ2-7	NA	TRBV28	NA
TGTGCCAGCATGTCGCGGAACCCCTACGAGCAGTACTTC	CASMSRNPYEQYF	TRBJ2-7	NA	TRBV28	NA
TGCAGCGTTCTTCAACTAGCGGGAGGTAATGAGAACATTCAGTACTTC	CSVLQLAGGNENIQYF	TRBJ2-4	NA	TRBV29-1	TRBD2
TGTGCCGGCGGGGACAGCTCTACCTACGAGCAGTACTTC	CAGGDSSTYEQYF	TRBJ2-7	NA	TRBV28	NA
TGTGCCAGCAGTCCCGTGGGGGTTCACTATGGCTACACCTTC	CASSPVGVHYGYTF	TRBJ1-2	NA	TRBV28	NA
TGCGCCAGCAGTGTGACGGGGGGCACAGATACGCAGTATTTT	CASSVTGGTDTQYF	TRBJ2-3	NA	TRBV10-1	NA
TGCGCCAGCAGCTTGACAGGATTATATGGCTACACCTTC	CASSLTGLYGYTF	TRBJ1-2	NA	TRBV5-1	NA
TGCGCCAGCAGCTCGGTGGTGGGGACTAGCGGGAGTTCGACGCAGTATTTT	CASSSVVGTSGSSTQYF	TRBJ2-3	NA	TRBV5-1	TRBD2
TGTGCCAGCAGCCAAGAATCCCTTGGTCCCCAGCATTTT	CASSQESLGPQHF	TRBJ1-5	NA	TRBV5-4	NA
TGTGCCAGCAGTTACTCTTTCGACGGGTACAATGAGCAGTTCTTC	CASSYSFDGYNEQFF	TRBJ2-1	NA	TRBV6-5	NA
TGTGCCAGTAGTATCAGGTTCTGGGAGACCCAGTACTTC	CASSIRFWETQYF	TRBJ2-5	NA	TRBV19	NA
TGTGCCAGCAGCTTGGGTCGGGTGGACACAGATACGCAGTATTTT	CASSLGRVDTDTQYF	TRBJ2-3	NA	TRBV11-3	NA
TGTGCCAGCAGTTCCGACGTTCAGCCCCAGCATTTT	CASSSDVQPQHF	TRBJ1-5	NA	TRBV28	NA
TGTGCCAGCAGTTTGGGTAGGGCGCAGTATTTT	CASSLGRAQYF	TRBJ2-3	NA	TRBV28	NA
TGTGCCAGCACCGAGCGGGGGGGATCACGCAATCAGCCCCAGCATTTT	CASTERGGSRNQPQHF	TRBJ1-5	NA	TRBV2	NA
TGCGCCAGCAGTGAGTTCCTAGCGGGAGGACGTCACGAGCAGTACTTC	CASSEFLAGGRHEQYF	TRBJ2-7	NA	TRBV10-2	TRBD2
TGCGCCAGCAGCTCCGGGACAGGGATCGTCAATGGCTACACCTTC	CASSSGTGIVNGYTF	TRBJ1-2	NA	TRBV5-1	TRBD1
TGTGCCATCAGCGGGGGACAGCAATTCACTGAAGCTTTCTTT	CAISGGQQFTEAFF	TRBJ1-1	NA	TRBV10-3	TRBD1
TGTGCCAGCAGCACCTCAGACAGGGGTTGGGTTGAGACCCAGTACTTC	CASSTSDRGWVETQYF	TRBJ2-5	NA	TRBV7-6	TRBD1